The present entry profiles one T cell receptor beta chain with its context. The data stem from a study of blood T cell repertoires in COVID-19. Study in general: In each case, the material was cDNA or gDNA derived from T cells, B-cell-depleted T cells, or PBMCs.

This CDR3 spans 14 amino acids. From germline, CDR1 is SSHAT and CDR2 FNYEAQ (reference sequence). J lost 5 bases, V lost 5 bases, and 8 bases had no gene match. The authors' processing: Amplified reference gene primers provided the basis for estimating nucleated cell counts. Sequencing was performed with immunoSEQ multiplex PCR; in TCRdb, only in-frame clones are kept and a portion is missing. V, J and clone size were drawn from that table, and D and trimming were deduced from the DNA. The sample consists of fewer than 350,000 clones, around 88% of them appearing once. The source of this sequence is an older woman with COVID-19, enrolled during active disease. The rearrangement uses TRBV7-7 and TRBJ1-1, with 7 nucleotides matching TRBD1. The sample comprised peripheral blood. Here the CDR3 reads CASSDREEGTEAFF. The CDR3 nucleotides are TGTGCCAGCAGCGACAGGGAGGAGGGGACTGAAGCTTTCTTT.